One and the same sample provided the 3 T cell receptor beta chains below, sequenced in a study of blood T cell repertoires in COVID-19. Some clones are missing from TCRdb's copy, which holds only in-frame ones; the method was immunoSEQ multiplex PCR. Of roughly 120,000 clones detected, roughly 80% appear once; the ten largest clones hold around 10%. The specimen was peripheral blood. Every receptor here comes from a human donor in a cohort sampled during active COVID-19.

The V call is TRBV12-5, the J call TRBJ2-5; a weak D match, TRBD1 (6 bases). Germline V gene lookup returns CDR1 LGHNT and CDR2 FRNRAP. Trimming left V 1 base short and J 7 bases short, with 19 bases between. This CDR3 is built from 16 residues. The CDR3, as DNA: TGTGCTAGTGGTTTGGCGGACAGCTTCCTACGGGGGACCCAGTACTTC. This codes for CASGLADSFLRGTQYF.

The chain joins TRBV10-3 to TRBJ1-2; no definite D call. V was cut by 2 bases and J by 2 bases, with 9 bases left in between. The CDR3 has 14 amino acids. The V gene's germline CDR1 is ENHRY and CDR2 SYGVKD. The CDR3 nucleotides are TGTGCCATCAGTGAGGGAGGCCGGAACTATGGCTACACCTTC. Its protein product is CAISEGGRNYGYTF.

The chain is built from TRBV5-1 and TRBJ1-2, with 10 nucleotides matching TRBD1. The length of the CDR3 is 15 residues. Per the germline V gene, CDR1 is SGHRS and CDR2 is YFSETQ. The J segment lost 0 bases and the V segment lost 3 bases, leaving 2 bases of the junction unmatched. CDR3 nucleotide sequence: TGCGCCAGCAGCTCCGGACAGGGGGCTAACTATGGCTACACCTTC. Encoded protein: CASSSGQGANYGYTF.